This T cell receptor (beta chain) is drawn from a study of blood T cell repertoires in COVID-19. As for the study in general: Some COVID-19 samples were acute and others convalescent; all came from the United States, Italy and Spain. From T cells, B-cell-depleted T cells, or PBMCs came the material, which was cDNA or gDNA.

Source study methods: For nucleated cells, counts were estimated from reference gene primer amplification. Data came from immunoSEQ multiplex PCR; TCRdb stores just in-frame clones and leaves some out. V, J and clone size are those of that table, while D and trimming were read from the DNA. The profile shows roughly 300,000 clones, roughly 85% of them singletons. This clone was counted a few times. V lost 4 bases, J lost 5 bases, and 13 bases stayed unmatched. The germline gives CDR1 SGDLS, CDR2 YYNGEE. The CDR3 length is 16 residues. This chain uses TRBV9 with TRBJ2-5; 8 bases agree with TRBD2. Sequencing was done on a sample of peripheral blood. The sequence came from a woman between 45 and 60 years old who had recovered from COVID-19. CDR3 region: CASSILGLGGVETQYF. The CDR3 nucleotides read TGTGCCAGCAGCATATTGGGACTAGGGGGGGTGGAGACCCAGTACTTC.